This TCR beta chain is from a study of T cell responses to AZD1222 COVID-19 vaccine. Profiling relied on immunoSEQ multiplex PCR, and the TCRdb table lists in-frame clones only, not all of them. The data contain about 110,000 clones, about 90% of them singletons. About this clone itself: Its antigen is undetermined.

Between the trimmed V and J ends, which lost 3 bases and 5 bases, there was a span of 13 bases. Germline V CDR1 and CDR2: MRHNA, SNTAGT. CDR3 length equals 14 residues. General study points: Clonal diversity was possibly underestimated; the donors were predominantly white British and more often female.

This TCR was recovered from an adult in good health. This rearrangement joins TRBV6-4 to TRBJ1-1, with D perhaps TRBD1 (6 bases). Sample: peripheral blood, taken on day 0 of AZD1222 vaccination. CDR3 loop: CASSEVKGGTEAFF. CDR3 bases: TGTGCCAGCAGTGAGGTCAAGGGGGGGACTGAAGCTTTCTTT.